This passage covers 18 T cell receptor beta chains from one sample sequenced in a study of shared clonotypes between healthy human individuals. Here immunoSEQ multiplex PCR was the method, and the copy in TCRdb shows in-frame clones only, minus some. The sample includes roughly 700,000 clones, 74% seen only once; the top ten take approximately 1.6%. Specimen: memory CD4+ T cells sorted from blood. The subset here: CD45RA-negative fraction. The receptors shown here come from a young woman in good health.

Concerning this clone: This sequence may be a read error, since a much larger clone differs from it by one base. V usage is TRBV9 and J usage is TRBJ1-4; 8 nucleotides align to TRBD1. CDR1 and CDR2 (germline): SGDLS, YYNGEE. There are 15 residues in the CDR3. V trimming: 3 bases; J trimming: 4 bases; junction bases outside the gene matches: 5. CDR3 residues: CASSAGGWGNEKLFF. In nucleotides, the CDR3 is TGTGCCAGCAGCGCAGGGGGCTGGGGTAATGAAAAACTGTTTTTT.

The gene calls are TRBV10-2 and TRBJ1-2; no reliable D call. Trimming took off 4 bases at V and 4 bases at J, with 10 bases between the two ends. There are 13 residues in the CDR3. The germline gives CDR1 WSHSY, CDR2 SAAADI. CDR3 in amino acids: CASSGQILYGYTF. As DNA, the CDR3 is TGCGCCAGCAGTGGGCAGATACTCTATGGCTACACCTTC.

The rearrangement joins TRBV10-2 to TRBJ2-5; 7 bases fit TRBD2. CDR1 and CDR2 from the germline V gene are WSHSY and SAAADI. Losses at the gene ends were 5 bases for V and 5 bases for J; bases not matched to a gene: 8. This CDR3 has 14 amino acids. CDR3 amino acids: CASSSGRGAETQYF. CDR3 in DNA: TGCGCCAGCAGTTCGGGGAGGGGCGCGGAGACCCAGTACTTC.

The V and J genes are TRBV28 and TRBJ2-2; D is uncertain. CDR1 is MDHEN and CDR2 is SYDVKM in the germline V gene. V lost 7 bases and J lost 1, with 7 bases in between. This CDR3 is built from 13 residues. This chain's CDR3 is CASTRVNTGELFF. Here the CDR3 DNA reads TGTGCCAGCACACGGGTGAACACCGGGGAGCTGTTTTTT.

This clone was detected a few times. The CDR3 bases are TGTGCCAGCAGTTTAAAGGGCGGCCTTGAAGCTTTCTTT. This encodes CASSLKGGLEAFF. The genes are TRBV27 and TRBJ1-1; D not certain. Germline assignment: CDR1 MNHEY and CDR2 SMNVEV (reference sequence). CDR3 length equals 13 residues. V was pared by 2 bases and J by 7 bases, with 11 bases between.

The gene calls are TRBV28 and TRBJ2-7, with 13 bases fitting TRBD2. Germline V gene lookup returns CDR1 MDHEN and CDR2 SYDVKM. CDR3 size: 17 residues. V shed 8 bases, J shed 11 bases, and the junction held 21 bases outside the gene matches. The CDR3 nucleotides read TGTGCCAGCCACCCCGGGACTAGCGGGACCTATGGCCTATCTGAGTACTTC. Translation: CASHPGTSGTYGLSEYF.

Turning to this clone: A much larger clone sits a single nucleotide away, making a read error possible. This sequence joins TRBV7-2 and TRBJ2-7; a possible D gene is TRBD1 (6 bases). This CDR3 region has 15 residues. CDR1 is SGHTA and CDR2 is FQGNSA in the germline V gene. Trimming took 4 bases from V and 0 from J, leaving 13 bases between them. CDR3 protein: CASSYSGTLSYEQYF. In nucleotides, the CDR3 is TGTGCCAGCAGCTACTCCGGGACACTCTCCTACGAGCAGTACTTC. Looking up the rest from reference TRBV7-2 and TRBJ2-7 gives the full variable domain: GAGVSQSPSNKVTEKGKDVELRCDPISGHTALYWYRQSLGQGLEFLIYFQGNSAPDKSGLPSDRFSAERTGGSVSTLTIQRTQQEDSAVYLCASSYSGTLSYEQYFGPGTRLTVT.

The chain uses TRBV11-3 and TRBJ1-1; tentatively, D is TRBD1 (5 bases). CDR1 is SGHNT, CDR2 YENEEA, per germline. V lost 1 base and J 4 bases, leaving 10 bases between the germline ends. The CDR3 loop spans 14 amino acids. The CDR3 nucleotides are TGTGCCAGCAGCTTAGTTGGGGGAGTCACTGAAGCTTTCTTT. Amino acid sequence: CASSLVGGVTEAFF. The full variable domain, completed using reference TRBV11-3 and TRBJ1-1, is EAGVVQSPRYKIIEKKQPVAFWCNPISGHNTLYWYLQNLGQGPELLIRYENEEAVDDSQLPKDRFSAERLKGVDSTLKIQPAELGDSAVYLCASSLVGGVTEAFFGQGTRLTVV.

The genes are TRBV7-7 and TRBJ2-3; 13 bases align to TRBD2. V dropped 5 bases and J dropped 4; count of bases not matched to a gene: 3. This CDR3 contains 15 residues. Germline V CDR1 and CDR2: SSHAT, FNYEAQ (reference sequence). The CDR3 DNA is TGTGCCAGCAGCGAGGGACTAGCGGGATCAGATACGCAGTATTTT. It codes for CASSEGLAGSDTQYF.

Note on this clone: The same CDR3 arises from other DNA sequences in this sample as well. CDR3 protein: CASSTGGTEAFF. Here the CDR3 DNA reads TGTGCCAGCAGCACAGGGGGCACTGAAGCTTTCTTT. This chain uses TRBV28 with TRBJ1-1, with TRBD1 matching 8 bases. CDR1 is MDHEN and CDR2 is SYDVKM in the germline V gene. The CDR3 covers 12 residues. J was trimmed by 4 bases and V by 6 bases; bases with no gene match: 1.

The chain uses TRBV7-2 and TRBJ2-7; D may correspond to TRBD1 or TRBD2 (5 bases each). This CDR3 is built from 14 residues. Trimming left V 5 bases short and J 1 base short, with 12 bases between. Germline assignment: CDR1 SGHTA and CDR2 FQGNSA. CDR3 region: CASSPGTGSYEQYF. In nucleotides, the CDR3 is TGTGCCAGCAGCCCCGGGACCGGGTCCTACGAGCAGTACTTC.

The V and J genes are TRBV7-9 and TRBJ2-3, with 8 bases that match TRBD2. Trimming removed 4 bases from V and 3 bases from J; junction bases left unmatched: 6. CDR3 length: 15 residues. Germline CDR1 and CDR2: SEHNR and FQNEAQ (reference sequence). Here the CDR3 DNA reads TGTGCCAGCAGCTACCACGGGACTAGTACAGATACGCAGTATTTT. It specifies CASSYHGTSTDTQYF.

Turning to this clone: This sample includes further DNA sequences coding for the same CDR3. The V and J genes are TRBV7-3 and TRBJ2-2; TRBD1 might be the D (6 bases). The germline V gene has CDR1 SGHTA and CDR2 FQGTGA. V lost 4 bases and J lost 1, with 7 bases in between. The CDR3 has 14 residues. The CDR3 DNA follows: TGTGCCAGCAGCTCGGGACAGAACACCGGGGAGCTGTTTTTT. It codes for CASSSGQNTGELFF.

The chain recombines TRBV9 with TRBJ2-2; no clear D. The V end was cut by 1 base, the J end by 0 bases, with 4 bases between. CDR3 length: 14 amino acids. Germline V CDR1 and CDR2: SGDLS, YYNGEE. As DNA, the CDR3 is TGTGCCAGCAGCGTAATCGCGAACACCGGGGAGCTGTTTTTT. This translates into CASSVIANTGELFF.

V is TRBV14 and J is TRBJ2-6, with D possibly matching TRBD1 (6 bases). Per germline, CDR1 SGHDN and CDR2 FVKESK. This CDR3 comprises 16 residues. V gave up 4 bases and J gave up 0 bases, with 10 bases separating them. CDR3 in DNA: TGTGCCAGCAGCCCGGACAGATTCTCTGGGGCCAACGTCCTGACTTTC. This translates into CASSPDRFSGANVLTF.

J is TRBJ2-1 and V is TRBV4-1; maybe TRBD2 (5 bases). The CDR3 is 14 residues long. Germline-derived CDR1 and CDR2 are MGHRA and YSYEKL. V dropped 4 bases and J dropped 6 bases, with 13 bases sitting between them. The CDR3 nucleotides are TGCGCCAGCAGCCTTAGCGAGACTTTCAATGAGCAGTTCTTC. The encoded protein is CASSLSETFNEQFF.

J is TRBJ2-3 and V is TRBV19; 12 bases line up with TRBD2. This CDR3 region has 17 residues. The trim removed 4 bases at V and 2 bases at J, leaving 7 bases unmatched. Germline CDR1 and CDR2: LNHDA and SQIVND (reference sequence). The CDR3 is CASSTSGLAGPTDTQYF. The DNA of the CDR3 is TGTGCCAGTAGTACCTCGGGACTAGCGGGCCCCACAGATACGCAGTATTTT.

About this clone itself: One base separates it from a far larger clone, so it is likely a read error. The chain couples TRBV11-2 to TRBJ1-1, with D perhaps TRBD1 (6 bases). V was shortened by 5 bases and J by 1 base, with 8 bases between the two germline ends. The CDR3 length is 13 residues. Germline assignment: CDR1 SGHAT and CDR2 FQNNGV. CDR3 sequence reads: CASSRGQNTEAFF. CDR3 sequence (DNA): TGTGCCAGCAGCAGGGGACAGAACACTGAAGCTTTCTTT. Looking up the rest from reference TRBV11-2 and TRBJ1-1 gives the full variable domain: EAGVAQSPRYKIIEKRQSVAFWCNPISGHATLYWYQQILGQGPKLLIQFQNNGVVDDSQLPKDRFSAERLKGVDSTLKIQPAKLEDSAVYLCASSRGQNTEAFFGQGTRLTVV.